These 21 T cell receptor beta chains were all obtained from the same sample, sequenced in a study of technical replicates of blood from a handful of donors. Method: immunoSEQ multiplex PCR; TCRdb's copy keeps in-frame clones and lacks some. The sample lists about 49,000 clones, 90% to 95% seen once, with approximately 3.9% in the top ten. The sample comprised PBMCs. These receptors were collected from a human donor in good health. Some clones in this sample may be carry-over from other donors' samples.

The chain recombines TRBV6-5 with TRBJ1-2; 10 nucleotides agree with TRBD1. Trimming took 6 bases from V and 5 from J; bases not matched to a gene: 9. Germline-derived CDR1 and CDR2 are MNHEY and SVGAGI. This CDR3 spans 15 amino acids. The CDR3 protein is CASRDDRGLQYGYTF. CDR3 DNA sequence: TGTGCCAGCAGGGACGACAGGGGGCTTCAGTATGGCTACACCTTC.

The rearrangement joins TRBV5-6 to TRBJ1-3; possibly TRBD1 for D (5 bases). Germline CDR1 and CDR2: SGHDT and YYEEEE. Between the trimmed V and J ends, which lost 1 base and 1 base, there was a span of 9 bases. CDR3 length: 15 residues. The CDR3 loop reads CASSLLQGSGNTIYF. CDR3 nucleotide sequence: TGTGCCAGCAGCTTGTTGCAGGGTTCTGGAAACACCATATATTTT.

The chain combines TRBV4-2 with TRBJ2-3; TRBD2 matches 9 bases. The CDR3 covers 16 residues. Germline V gene data show CDR1 as LGHNA and CDR2 as YNFKEQ. J lost 2 bases, V lost 1 base, and 4 bases had no gene match. The CDR3 here is CASSQGAGGSTDTQYF. In DNA form, the CDR3 reads TGTGCCAGCAGCCAAGGAGCGGGGGGCTCCACAGATACGCAGTATTTT.

The genes are TRBV7-9 and TRBJ2-1; the match to TRBD2 covers 8 bases. The CDR3 is 15 amino acids. The germline CDR1 and CDR2 sequences are SEHNR and FQNEAQ (reference sequence). Trimming cost V 1 base and J 8 bases; bases outside gene matches: 7. CDR3 residues: CASSLDPAGVHEQFF. In DNA form, the CDR3 reads TGTGCCAGCAGCTTAGATCCAGCGGGAGTCCATGAGCAGTTCTTC.

This chain links TRBV29-1 with TRBJ1-1, with TRBD1 matching over 9 bases. Per the germline V gene, CDR1 is SQVTM and CDR2 is ANQGSEA. The CDR3 covers 13 residues. V dropped 7 bases and J dropped 1; count of bases not matched to a gene: 4. This CDR3 is CSADRGWNTEAFF. The DNA of the CDR3 is TGCAGCGCCGACAGGGGGTGGAACACTGAAGCTTTCTTT.

This chain links TRBV10-3 with TRBJ2-3; the match to TRBD2 covers 8 bases. Germline CDR1 reads ENHRY; CDR2 reads SYGVKD. The V and J ends lost 6 bases and 2 bases, in that order; junction bases with no gene match: 4. This CDR3 region has 14 residues. The CDR3 is CAISAAGVTDTQYF. The DNA of the CDR3 is TGTGCCATCAGCGCAGCGGGAGTCACAGATACGCAGTATTTT.

The rearrangement uses TRBV2 and TRBJ1-5; 8 nucleotides match TRBD1. Germline trimming cut 4 bases from V and 7 bases from J; bases unmatched to any gene: 6. Germline CDR1 reads SNHLY; CDR2 reads FYNNEI. The CDR3 sequence is 14 residues long. DNA for the CDR3: TGTGCCAGCAGTGGGCAGGGGGCGCGACAGCCCCAGCATTTT. Residues: CASSGQGARQPQHF.

The V call is TRBV7-2, the J call TRBJ2-3; D possibly corresponds to TRBD2 (6 bases). This CDR3 has 15 amino acids. Per germline, CDR1 SGHTA and CDR2 FQGNSA. V dropped 1 base and J dropped 4 bases, with 12 bases sitting between them. For the CDR3, the DNA is TGTGCCAGCAGCTTAGTTGGCGGGGTTTCAGATACGCAGTATTTT. It is translated as CASSLVGGVSDTQYF.

This clone was recorded only once. The V gene is TRBV29-1, the J gene TRBJ2-7, with D perhaps TRBD2 (6 bases). V lost 3 bases, J lost 0 bases, and 9 bases lay in between. The CDR3 totals 13 residues. Germline V gene sequence: CDR1 SQVTM, CDR2 ANQGSEA. CDR3 amino acids: CSVDTGSSYEQYF. The CDR3 region has the DNA TGCAGCGTTGATACCGGGAGCTCCTACGAGCAGTACTTC.

V and J are TRBV19 and TRBJ2-7; 9 bases agree with TRBD1. Germline V gives CDR1 LNHDA, CDR2 SQIVND (reference sequence). The CDR3 extends over 15 amino acids. With 3 bases clipped from V and 3 bases from J, the junction kept 6 bases outside the gene matches. The CDR3 protein is CASSMAGTGNYEQYF. As DNA, the CDR3 is TGTGCCAGTAGTATGGCCGGGACAGGGAACTACGAGCAGTACTTC.

The chain recombines TRBV2 with TRBJ2-2, with TRBD1 as a possible D gene (5 bases). This CDR3 has 15 amino acids. Germline assignment: CDR1 SNHLY and CDR2 FYNNEI. The V gene lost 6 bases and the J gene lost 1 base, with 12 bases spanning the gap. The DNA for the CDR3 is TGTGCCAGCAGAGGTCGGCAGGGGAACACCGGGGAGCTGTTTTTT. Translation: CASRGRQGNTGELFF.

V is TRBV30 and J is TRBJ2-3; no clear D gene. Per germline, CDR1 GTSNPN and CDR2 SVGIG (reference sequence). V lost 2 bases, J lost 10 bases, and 13 bases lay in between. The CDR3 length is 12 residues. The CDR3 coding sequence is TGTGCCTGGAGTCTCCCGTATTCTGCGCAGTATTTT. It yields the protein CAWSLPYSAQYF.

Many counts were recorded for this clone. J is TRBJ1-2 and V is TRBV5-1; TRBD1 might be the D (6 bases). V dropped 7 bases and J dropped 8 bases, with 15 bases sitting between them. CDR1 is SGHRS and CDR2 is YFSETQ in the germline V gene. The CDR3 totals 12 residues. The DNA for the CDR3 is TGCGCCAGCCGCGGGGGGGCAGGAGGCTACACCTTC. Encoded protein: CASRGGAGGYTF.

The CDR3 DNA follows: TGTGCCACCAGCAGACGTCCGGGACAGGGGGCGCATGAAGCTTTCTTT. Its protein product is CATSRRPGQGAHEAFF. The chain recombines TRBV15 with TRBJ1-1, with TRBD1 matching over 12 bases. Unmatched junction bases numbered 8, after V lost 2 bases and J lost 7 bases. This CDR3 comprises 16 residues. Germline lookup yields CDR1 LNHNV and CDR2 YYDKDF (reference sequence).

CDR3 protein: CASRDFRLGGGYTF. The CDR3, as DNA: TGTGCCAGCCGCGACTTTCGCCTAGGGGGCGGCTACACCTTC. The chain links TRBV6-5 to TRBJ1-2, with 7 bases matching TRBD1. The germline V gene has CDR1 MNHEY and CDR2 SVGAGI. The V segment lost 8 bases and the J segment 8 bases; nucleotides outside the gene matches: 14. The CDR3 runs 14 residues.

The rearrangement joins TRBV11-2 to TRBJ2-2, with 9 bases that match TRBD2. This CDR3 has 18 residues. Germline-derived CDR1 and CDR2 are SGHAT and FQNNGV. The trim removed 7 bases at V and 5 bases at J, leaving 17 bases unmatched. Here the CDR3 DNA reads TGTGCCAGCACCCAGGTGAAAGGGCTAGCGGGAAATACCGGGGAGCTGTTTTTT. It translates to CASTQVKGLAGNTGELFF.

This rearrangement joins TRBV9 to TRBJ1-4; 11 bases agree with TRBD1. The CDR3 length is 21 residues. V lost 3 bases, J lost 0 bases, and 16 bases stayed unmatched. Germline values: CDR1 SGDLS, CDR2 YYNGEE. Here the CDR3 DNA reads TGTGCCAGCAGCGCCGCGAACTTGGGACAGGGGGAGTTCGCAACTAATGAAAAACTGTTTTTT. Translation gives CASSAANLGQGEFATNEKLFF.

The chain employs TRBV5-7 and TRBJ2-2; no firm D call. TRBV5-7 is an open reading frame, and its role is uncertain. There are 19 residues in the CDR3. V was pared by 3 bases and J by 4 bases, with 25 bases between. This CDR3 reads CASSSTQLNSHHTTGELFF. CDR3 coding DNA: TGTGCCAGCAGCTCGACCCAACTGAATAGCCATCACACCACCGGGGAGCTGTTTTTT.

This chain uses TRBV6-6 with TRBJ2-5; TRBD1 agrees at 8 bases. The CDR3 has 13 residues. V lost 4 bases to trimming and J lost 4 bases; unmatched junction nucleotides: 2. CDR1 is MNHNY, CDR2 SVGAGI, per germline (reference sequence). DNA of the CDR3: TGTGCCAGCAGTTCGCAGGGGGCAGAGACCCAGTACTTC. Protein sequence: CASSSQGAETQYF.

J is TRBJ2-5 and V is TRBV18, with a weak D call TRBD2 (6 bases). The V gene lost 6 bases and the J gene lost 4 bases, with 12 bases spanning the gap. The CDR3 length is 13 residues. Germline CDR1 KGHSH, CDR2 LQKENI. The CDR3 is CASSLFGGETQYF. CDR3 nucleotide sequence: TGTGCCAGCTCCCTCTTCGGGGGAGAGACCCAGTACTTC.

This chain joins TRBV6-5 and TRBJ2-3, with a weak D call TRBD2 (7 bases). Trimming cost V 10 bases and J 2 bases, with 16 bases left between them. Germline assignment: CDR1 MNHEY and CDR2 SVGAGI. CDR3 length: 14 residues. Written as DNA, the CDR3 is TGTGCCACCGGCGGGGGCCCCCTCACAGATACGCAGTATTTT. Protein: CATGGGPLTDTQYF.